A selection of T cell receptor beta chains follows, all from one sample in a study of blood T cell repertoires in COVID-19. Only in-frame clones appear in the TCRdb table, and some are missing; sequencing was by immunoSEQ multiplex PCR. The sample consists of about 130,000 clones, approximately 82% of them appearing once. The sample consisted of peripheral blood. These receptors all come from a woman aged 45-65 years with acute or convalescent COVID-19. Each CDR3 is given with its conserved first and last residue. D genes are given only for firm matches. Where a row states a size, it is once, few, many or the class of an expanded clone; other rows omit it.

V	size	J	length	D	CDR3	DNA
TRBV6-5	.	TRBJ1-1	14	TRBD1	CASNLNRGNTEAFF	TGTGCCAGCAATCTCAACAGGGGGAACACTGAAGCTTTCTTT
TRBV19	.	TRBJ2-7	13	.	CASSMKGRVEQYF	TGTGCCAGTAGTATGAAGGGCAGGGTGGAGCAGTACTTC
TRBV27	few	TRBJ2-1	15	.	CASSLLARGNNEQFF	TGTGCCAGCAGTTTATTAGCGAGAGGAAACAATGAGCAGTTCTTC
TRBV5-1	.	TRBJ2-5	15	.	CASSGWTTLGETQYF	TGCGCCAGCAGCGGATGGACTACGCTCGGGGAGACCCAGTACTTC
TRBV27	few	TRBJ1-6	16	.	CASSTGTLAPNSPLHF	TGTGCCAGCAGTACCGGGACTCTTGCTCCTAATTCACCCCTCCACTTT
TRBV4-1	.	TRBJ1-2	14	TRBD1	CASSHSTGTEGYTF	TGCGCCAGCAGCCACTCTACAGGGACAGAAGGCTACACCTTC
TRBV2	.	TRBJ2-2	15	.	CASKSQGRSGGELFF	TGTGCCAGCAAATCACAGGGCCGATCAGGTGGGGAGCTGTTTTTT
TRBV10-3	.	TRBJ1-5	15	.	CAISPTGIGNQPQHF	TGTGCCATCAGTCCCACAGGGATTGGCAATCAGCCCCAGCATTTT
TRBV14	.	TRBJ1-2	13	.	CASSLGGSYGYTF	TGTGCCAGCAGCCTAGGGGGATCCTATGGCTACACCTTC
TRBV11-2	.	TRBJ2-1	15	TRBD2	CASSRQRELYNEQFF	TGTGCCAGCAGTAGACAGCGGGAGCTCTACAATGAGCAGTTCTTC
TRBV18	once	TRBJ2-3	15	.	CASSPTAGSTDTQYF	TGTGCCAGCTCACCAACTGCTGGTAGCACAGATACGCAGTATTTT
TRBV11-2	.	TRBJ1-1	16	.	CASSLELLVGGSEAFF	TGTGCCAGCAGCTTAGAATTGCTGGTCGGTGGGAGTGAAGCTTTCTTT
TRBV18	few	TRBJ1-2	12	TRBD1	CASSEDRAGYTF	TGTGCCAGCTCGGAGGACAGGGCTGGCTACACCTTC
TRBV3-1/TRBV3-2	.	TRBJ2-1	17	TRBD2	CASSPTLAGFRDNEQFF	TGTGCCAGCAGCCCAACGCTAGCGGGATTTAGGGACAATGAGCAGTTCTTC
TRBV20-1	.	TRBJ2-3	16	TRBD2	CSASASGRRPTDTQYF	TGCAGTGCTAGTGCTAGCGGGAGGAGACCCACAGATACGCAGTATTTT
TRBV10-2	.	TRBJ2-7	14	TRBD1	CASSEPFGQAEQYF	TGCGCCAGCAGTGAGCCCTTCGGACAGGCCGAGCAGTACTTC
TRBV5-1	.	TRBJ2-2	11	.	CASSSVGELFF	TGCGCCAGCAGCTCCGTAGGGGAGCTGTTTTTT
TRBV11-3	.	TRBJ2-7	16	TRBD1	CASSLGQGFSAHEQYF	TGTGCCAGCAGCTTAGGACAGGGATTCAGCGCTCACGAGCAGTACTTC
TRBV2	.	TRBJ1-1	13	.	CASRRQQFTEAFF	TGTGCCAGCAGGAGACAGCAGTTCACTGAAGCTTTCTTT
TRBV6-2/TRBV6-3	.	TRBJ2-1	19	TRBD2	CASSSIHPILAGDHNEQFF	TGTGCCAGCAGTTCCATTCACCCGATACTAGCGGGAGATCACAATGAGCAGTTCTTC